Shown below are 23 T cell receptor beta chains from a single sample sequenced in a study of T cell repertoires in breast cancer. Blocking oligonucleotides added to a second nested PCR suppressed unpaired genes. TCRdb re-called the emulsion pairing reads through MiXCR, storing one row per CDR3 protein. The sample shows about 40,000 distinct CDR3 sequences, 45% to 50% of them seen only once. Primers covering all TCR V genes were used in emulsion RT-PCR on CD8+ T cells. The sequencing input was CD8+ T cells. The receptor source for this set is a pool of human donors with breast cancer or a healthy control (not recorded which).

The CDR3 sequence is CASSSPKGGVNTEAFF. For the CDR3, the DNA is TGTGCCAGCAGTTCCCCCAAGGGCGGGGTGAACACTGAAGCTTTCTTT. The chain employs TRBV2 and TRBJ1-1; D uncertain. Deletions cut 5 bases from V and 0 bases from J, with 16 bases between. The CDR3 loop spans 16 amino acids. From germline, CDR1 is SNHLY and CDR2 FYNNEI.

The rearrangement links TRBV9 to TRBJ2-5; D gene uncertain. Germline V gene data show CDR1 as SGDLS and CDR2 as YYNGEE. Between the trimmed V and J ends, which lost 0 bases and 7 bases, there was a span of 16 bases. The CDR3 is made up of 15 amino acids. CDR3 amino acids: CASSVALHDPGTQYF. CDR3 nucleotide sequence: TGTGCCAGCAGCGTAGCTTTACACGACCCGGGGACCCAGTACTTC.

J is TRBJ2-2 and V is TRBV3-1, with 10 bases lining up with TRBD1. Germline CDR1 reads LGHDT; CDR2 reads YNNKEL (reference sequence). The V gene end was trimmed by 3 bases and the J gene end by 10 bases; junction bases not matched to a gene: 8. This CDR3 region has 15 residues. The CDR3 reads CASSHPGQGILELFF. CDR3 in DNA: TGTGCCAGCAGCCACCCGGGACAGGGGATTTTGGAGCTGTTTTTT.

The chain employs TRBV7-6 and TRBJ1-1, with D possibly being TRBD1 (5 bases). Germline CDR1 SGHVS, CDR2 FNYEAQ. Trimming took off 1 base at V and 1 base at J, with 10 bases between the two ends. There are 15 residues in the CDR3. CDR3 nucleotide sequence: TGTGCCAGCAGCTTAGTTCAGGGTGCGAACACTGAAGCTTTCTTT. Its protein product is CASSLVQGANTEAFF.

The chain combines TRBV15 with TRBJ1-1; 9 bases align to TRBD1. V lost 0 bases to trimming and J lost 10 bases; unmatched junction nucleotides: 9. From germline, CDR1 is LNHNV and CDR2 YYDKDF (reference sequence). CDR3 length: 15 amino acids. For the CDR3, the DNA is TGTGCCACCAGCAGAGATCCGGGACAGGGCCGAGTAGCTTTCTTT. Residues: CATSRDPGQGRVAFF. The entire variable domain, with the rest obtained from reference TRBV15 and TRBJ1-1, is as follows: DAMVIQNPRYQVTQFGKPVTLSCSQTLNHNVMYWYQQKSSQAPKLLFHYYDKDFNNEADTPDNFQSRRPNTSFCFLDIRSPGLGDTAMYLCATSRDPGQGRVAFFGQGTRLTVV.

This chain uses TRBV10-3 with TRBJ2-1; D is unclear. Germline CDR1 is ENHRY and CDR2 is SYGVKD. The CDR3 consists of 13 residues. Trimming took off 8 bases at V and 8 bases at J, with 16 bases between the two ends. CDR3 loop: CAIRQDNQDEQFF. The CDR3 nucleotides are TGTGCCATCCGTCAGGATAATCAGGATGAGCAGTTCTTC.

V usage is TRBV3-1 and J usage is TRBJ1-1, with D possibly TRBD1 on 5 matching bases. The germline CDR1 and CDR2 sequences are LGHDT and YNNKEL (reference sequence). The V end lost 0 bases, the J end lost 4 bases, and 15 bases lay between the germline ends. The CDR3 is 16 amino acids. CDR3 sequence (DNA): TGTGCCAGCAGCCAAGAGGGGCTAGAGGGTAGCACTGAAGCTTTCTTT. Translation gives CASSQEGLEGSTEAFF.

This clonotype was recorded many times. The rearrangement links TRBV20-1 to TRBJ2-1; 8 bases align to TRBD2. Germline loops: CDR1 DFQATT, CDR2 SNEGSKA (reference sequence). The CDR3 runs 15 residues. V was pared by 3 bases and J by 4 bases, with 8 bases of the junction left unmatched. The CDR3 bases are TGCAGTGCTAGCGGGACTAGAAGAGCATACAATGAGCAGTTCTTC. Residues: CSASGTRRAYNEQFF.

Concerning this clonotype: The junction shows a germline mismatch at one end, possibly a read error. The CDR3 nucleotides read TGTGCTAGCAACGTCAAGGGGGATAACAGTGAGCAGTTCTTC. Its protein product is CASNVKGDNSEQFF. The chain links TRBV12-3 or TRBV12-4 to TRBJ2-1, with a weak D call TRBD1 (6 bases). The CDR3 is 14 residues long.

This clonotype was detected only a few times. This rearrangement joins TRBV20-1 to TRBJ2-4; the D is unclear. The CDR3 has 13 amino acids. V was cut by 4 bases and J by 5 bases, with 12 bases left in between. The germline V gene has CDR1 DFQATT and CDR2 SNEGSKA (reference sequence). The CDR3 DNA reads as TGCAGTGCTATCTCGACGGGTCAAAACATTCAGTACTTC. This gives the protein CSAISTGQNIQYF.

The chain combines TRBV9 with TRBJ2-1; D unclear. CDR3 size: 13 residues. V was shortened by 4 bases and J by 0 bases, with 5 bases between the two germline ends. CDR1 and CDR2 from the germline V gene are SGDLS and YYNGEE. The CDR3 sequence: CASSPSSYNEQFF. The CDR3 DNA follows: TGTGCCAGCAGCCCGAGCTCCTACAATGAGCAGTTCTTC.

The chain links TRBV7-2 to TRBJ2-1, with TRBD2 matching over 9 bases. V lost 2 bases and J lost 7; bases outside the gene matches: 9. Germline assignment: CDR1 SGHTA and CDR2 FQGNSA. This CDR3 is 16 amino acids long. The CDR3 nucleotides are TGTGCCAGCAGCTTAAGGCGGGGGGGCCCGGGGAATGAGCAGTTCTTC. As protein: CASSLRRGGPGNEQFF.

The chain recombines TRBV3-1 with TRBJ2-3; the match to TRBD2 covers 12 bases. Trimming at V came to 4 bases and at J to 3 bases, leaving 5 bases not matched to a gene. The germline V gene encodes CDR1 LGHDT and CDR2 YNNKEL (reference sequence). The CDR3 is made up of 16 amino acids. The chain's CDR3 is CASSRILAGGTDTQYF. The CDR3 DNA reads as TGTGCCAGCAGCCGTATCCTAGCGGGGGGGACAGATACGCAGTATTTT.

This clonotype has only a few counts. The junction departs from the called germline gene at one end, perhaps through a read error. The V gene is TRBV10-2, the J gene TRBJ1-3; tentatively, D is TRBD1 (5 bases). Germline V gives CDR1 WSHSY, CDR2 SAAADI. The length of the CDR3 is 14 residues. The CDR3 DNA follows: TGTGCCAGCCGGGACGGTCGCTCTGGAAACACCATATATTTT. It codes for CASRDGRSGNTIYF.

This clonotype was recorded at least ten times. The chain uses TRBV27 and TRBJ2-5, with D possibly matching TRBD1 (5 bases). Looked up from germline, CDR1 is MNHEY and CDR2 is SMNVEV (reference sequence). The V gene lost 5 bases and the J gene lost 3 bases, with 13 bases spanning the gap. The CDR3 is made up of 14 amino acids. The CDR3 loop is CASSLRSGKETQYF. CDR3 DNA: TGTGCCAGCAGTCTACGATCAGGGAAAGAGACCCAGTACTTC.

The chain has TRBV6-1 and TRBJ2-2; D is uncertain. This CDR3 region has 15 residues. V dropped 6 bases and J dropped 3 bases, with 14 bases sitting between them. From germline, CDR1 is MNHNS and CDR2 SASEGT. Here the CDR3 DNA reads TGTGCCAGCAGGAAGTTGGACGCCTACACCGGGGAGCTGTTTTTT. Translating gives CASRKLDAYTGELFF.

The CDR3 protein is CASSVDSGANVLTF. The CDR3 DNA follows: TGTGCCAGCAGTGTTGATTCTGGGGCCAACGTCCTGACTTTC. This rearrangement joins TRBV2 to TRBJ2-6; D uncertain. Deletions cut 4 bases from V and 1 base from J, with 5 bases between. Germline V gives CDR1 SNHLY, CDR2 FYNNEI. The CDR3 has 14 amino acids.

This clonotype was recorded a few times. In nucleotides, the CDR3 is TGTGCCAGCAGCGCTCAGGGTTACAGTCAGCCCCAGCATTTT. Translation: CASSAQGYSQPQHF. The rearrangement joins TRBV7-9 to TRBJ1-5; maybe TRBD1 (5 bases). V lost 5 bases to trimming and J lost 6 bases, with 14 bases between them. Germline CDR1 is SEHNR and CDR2 is FQNEAQ (reference sequence). The CDR3 is made up of 14 amino acids.

The chain recombines TRBV7-9 with TRBJ1-2; D is perhaps TRBD1 (5 bases). Germline V gene lookup returns CDR1 SEHNR and CDR2 FQNEAQ (reference sequence). The CDR3 loop spans 14 amino acids. The germline V and J ends were trimmed by 3 bases and 3 bases, with 11 bases remaining between them. The CDR3 DNA follows: TGTGCCAGCAGCTTGAGGGAGGGGCACTATGGCTACACCTTC. It translates to CASSLREGHYGYTF.

Concerning this clonotype itself: A clone one base away is much larger, so this may be a read error. CDR3 amino acids: CASSLVSMYRGSTDTQYF. In DNA, the CDR3 is TGTGCCAGCAGCTTAGTCTCGATGTACCGGGGAAGCACAGATACGCAGTATTTT. The rearrangement links TRBV7-9 to TRBJ2-3, with D perhaps matching TRBD2 (5 bases). The CDR3 sequence is 18 residues long. V was trimmed by 1 base and J by 0 bases, leaving 17 bases between them. The germline V gene encodes CDR1 SEHNR and CDR2 FQNEAQ (reference sequence).

There are many counts of this clonotype. CDR3 sequence: CASKGSSTELQRKSYNEQFF. DNA of the CDR3: TGTGCCAGCAAAGGGTCGTCAACCGAACTACAGCGGAAGTCCTACAATGAGCAGTTCTTC. The rearrangement uses TRBV25-1 and TRBJ2-1, with a tentative D call TRBD2 (5 bases). The CDR3 totals 20 residues. The V and J ends lost 7 bases and 1 base respectively, with 29 bases between them. Germline-derived CDR1 and CDR2 are MGHDK and SYGVNS.

The chain links TRBV2 to TRBJ1-5; a possible D gene is TRBD1 (5 bases). The CDR3 is 16 residues long. Germline V lookup: CDR1 SNHLY, CDR2 FYNNEI. V shed 2 bases and J shed 5 bases, with 16 bases lying between them. In DNA, the CDR3 is TGTGCCAGCAGTGAACGGGGGTTAGAAGAATATCAGCCCCAGCATTTT. This gives the protein CASSERGLEEYQPQHF.

The chain carries TRBV20-1 and TRBJ2-5; D unclear. The CDR3 contains 12 residues. Trimming took 2 bases from V and 1 from J, leaving 5 bases between them. Germline CDR1 reads DFQATT; CDR2 reads SNEGSKA (reference sequence). The CDR3 DNA follows: TGCAGTGCTAGACCCTTCCAAGAGACCCAGTACTTC. Protein product: CSARPFQETQYF.